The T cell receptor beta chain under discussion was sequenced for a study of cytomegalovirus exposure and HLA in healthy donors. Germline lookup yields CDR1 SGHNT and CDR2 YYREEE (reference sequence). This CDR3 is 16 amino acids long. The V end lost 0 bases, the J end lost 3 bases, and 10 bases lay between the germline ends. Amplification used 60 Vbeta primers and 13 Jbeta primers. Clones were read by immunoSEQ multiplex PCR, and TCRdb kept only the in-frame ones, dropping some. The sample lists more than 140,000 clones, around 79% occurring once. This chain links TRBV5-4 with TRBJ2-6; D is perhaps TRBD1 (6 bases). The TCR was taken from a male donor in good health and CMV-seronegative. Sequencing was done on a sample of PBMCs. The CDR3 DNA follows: TGTGCCAGCAGCTTGGGACAGGTCGTTGGGGCCAACGTCCTGACTTTC. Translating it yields CASSLGQVVGANVLTF.